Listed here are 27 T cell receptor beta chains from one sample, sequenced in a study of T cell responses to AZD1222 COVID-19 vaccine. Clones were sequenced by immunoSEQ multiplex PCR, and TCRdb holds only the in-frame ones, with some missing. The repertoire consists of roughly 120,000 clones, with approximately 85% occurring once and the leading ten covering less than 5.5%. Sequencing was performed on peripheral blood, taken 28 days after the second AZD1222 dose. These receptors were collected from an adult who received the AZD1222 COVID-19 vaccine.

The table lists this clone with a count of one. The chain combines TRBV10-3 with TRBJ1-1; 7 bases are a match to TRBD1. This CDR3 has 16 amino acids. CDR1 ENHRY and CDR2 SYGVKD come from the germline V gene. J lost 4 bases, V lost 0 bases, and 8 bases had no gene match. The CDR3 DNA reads TGTGCCATCAGTGAGTCCGGCAGGGGGGAAGGCACTGAAGCTTTCTTT. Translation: CAISESGRGEGTEAFF.

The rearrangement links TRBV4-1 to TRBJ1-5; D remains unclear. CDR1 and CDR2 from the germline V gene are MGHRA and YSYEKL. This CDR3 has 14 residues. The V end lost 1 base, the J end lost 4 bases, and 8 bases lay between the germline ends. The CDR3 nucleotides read TGCGCCAGCAGCCAAGGGTACGGTAATCAGCCCCAGCATTTT. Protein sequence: CASSQGYGNQPQHF.

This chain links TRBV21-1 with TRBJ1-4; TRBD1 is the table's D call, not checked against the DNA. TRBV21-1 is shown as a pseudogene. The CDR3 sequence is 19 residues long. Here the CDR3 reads CASSKRVDRGPPTNEKLFF. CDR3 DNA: TGTGCCAGCAGCAAACGGGTTGACAGGGGGCCCCCGACTAATGAAAAACTGTTTTTT.

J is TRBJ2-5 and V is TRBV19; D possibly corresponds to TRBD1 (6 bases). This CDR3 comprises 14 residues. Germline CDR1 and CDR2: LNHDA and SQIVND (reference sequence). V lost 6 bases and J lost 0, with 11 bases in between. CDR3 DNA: TGTGCCAGTAGGCCAGGACAGTACCAAGAGACCCAGTACTTC. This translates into CASRPGQYQETQYF.

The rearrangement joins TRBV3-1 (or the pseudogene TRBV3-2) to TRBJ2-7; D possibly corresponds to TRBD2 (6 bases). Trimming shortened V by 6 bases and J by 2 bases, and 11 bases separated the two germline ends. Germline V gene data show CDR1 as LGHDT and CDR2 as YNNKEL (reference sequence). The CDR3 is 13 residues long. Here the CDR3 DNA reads TGTGCCAGCAGGGTAGCGGATACCTACGAGCAGTACTTC. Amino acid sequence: CASRVADTYEQYF.

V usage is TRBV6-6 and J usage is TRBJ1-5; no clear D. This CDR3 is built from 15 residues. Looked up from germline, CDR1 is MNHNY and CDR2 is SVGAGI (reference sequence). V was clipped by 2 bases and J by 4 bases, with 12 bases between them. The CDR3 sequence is CASSYENAANQPQHF. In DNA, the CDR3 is TGTGCCAGCAGTTACGAGAACGCGGCAAATCAGCCCCAGCATTTT.

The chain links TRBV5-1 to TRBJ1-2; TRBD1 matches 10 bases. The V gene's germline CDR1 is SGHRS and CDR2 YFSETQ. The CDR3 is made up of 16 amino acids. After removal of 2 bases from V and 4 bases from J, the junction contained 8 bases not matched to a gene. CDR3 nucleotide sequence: TGCGCCAGCAGCTTCCGGACAGGGGGAGTGGGCTATGGCTACACCTTC. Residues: CASSFRTGGVGYGYTF.

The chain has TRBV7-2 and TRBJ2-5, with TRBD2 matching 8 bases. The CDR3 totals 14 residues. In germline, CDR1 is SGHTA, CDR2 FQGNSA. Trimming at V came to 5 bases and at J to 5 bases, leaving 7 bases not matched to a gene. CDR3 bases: TGTGCCAGCAGCCCGGGGGGGGGCTCGGAGACCCAGTACTTC. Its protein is CASSPGGGSETQYF. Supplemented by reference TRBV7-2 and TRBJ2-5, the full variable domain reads GAGVSQSPSNKVTEKGKDVELRCDPISGHTALYWYRQSLGQGLEFLIYFQGNSAPDKSGLPSDRFSAERTGGSVSTLTIQRTQQEDSAVYLCASSPGGGSETQYFGPGTRLLVL.

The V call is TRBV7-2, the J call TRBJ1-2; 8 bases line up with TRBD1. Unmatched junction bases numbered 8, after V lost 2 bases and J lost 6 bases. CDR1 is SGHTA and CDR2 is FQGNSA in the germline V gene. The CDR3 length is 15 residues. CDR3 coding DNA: TGTGCCAGCAGCTTACCTCGGACAGGGTTACATGGCTACACCTTC. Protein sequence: CASSLPRTGLHGYTF.

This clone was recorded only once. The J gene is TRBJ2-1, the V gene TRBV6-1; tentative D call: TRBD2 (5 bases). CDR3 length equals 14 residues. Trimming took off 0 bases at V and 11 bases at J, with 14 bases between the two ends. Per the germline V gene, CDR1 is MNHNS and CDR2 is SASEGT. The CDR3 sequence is CASSEATLAPKQFF. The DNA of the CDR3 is TGTGCCAGCAGTGAAGCCACCTTAGCGCCCAAGCAGTTCTTC.

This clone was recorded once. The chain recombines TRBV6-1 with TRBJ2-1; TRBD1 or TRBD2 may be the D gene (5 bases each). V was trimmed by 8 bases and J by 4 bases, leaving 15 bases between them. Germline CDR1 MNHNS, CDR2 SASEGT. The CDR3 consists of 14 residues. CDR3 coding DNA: TGTGCCAGCGGGGCGGGTCGACTATACAATGAGCAGTTCTTC. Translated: CASGAGRLYNEQFF.

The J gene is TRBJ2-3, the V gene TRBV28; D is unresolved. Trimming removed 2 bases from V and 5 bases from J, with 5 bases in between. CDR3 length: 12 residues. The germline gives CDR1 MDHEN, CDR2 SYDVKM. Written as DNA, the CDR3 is TGTGCCAGCAGTTTAACGGTAGATACGCAGTATTTT. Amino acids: CASSLTVDTQYF.

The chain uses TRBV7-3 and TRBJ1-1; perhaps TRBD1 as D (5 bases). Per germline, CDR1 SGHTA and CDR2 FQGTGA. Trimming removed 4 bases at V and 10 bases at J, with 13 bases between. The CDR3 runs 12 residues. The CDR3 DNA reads TGTGCCAGCAGCTCCCCCGGGGGGGGAGCTTTCTTT. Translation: CASSSPGGGAFF.

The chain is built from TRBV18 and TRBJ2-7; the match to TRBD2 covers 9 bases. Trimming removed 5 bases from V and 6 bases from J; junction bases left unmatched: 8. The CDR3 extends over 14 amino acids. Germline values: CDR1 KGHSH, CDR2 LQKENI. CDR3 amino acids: CASSVQRGAGEQYF. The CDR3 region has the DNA TGTGCCAGCTCAGTCCAGCGGGGGGCCGGCGAGCAGTACTTC.

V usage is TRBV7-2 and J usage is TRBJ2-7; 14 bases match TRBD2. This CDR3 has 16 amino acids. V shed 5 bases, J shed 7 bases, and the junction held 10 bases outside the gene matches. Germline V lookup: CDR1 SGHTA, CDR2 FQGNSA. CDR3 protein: CASSPPGLAGVGEQYF. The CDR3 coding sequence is TGTGCCAGCAGCCCCCCGGGACTAGCGGGGGTGGGGGAGCAGTACTTC.

CDR3: CASSRGGLESGNTIYF. In nucleotides, the CDR3 is TGTGCCAGCAGTCGGGGGGGGCTCGAGTCTGGAAACACCATATATTTT. The V gene is TRBV5-6, the J gene TRBJ1-3; D is possibly TRBD1 (6 bases). The germline V gene has CDR1 SGHDT and CDR2 YYEEEE. The CDR3 spans 16 residues. V was pared by 5 bases and J by 1 base, with 16 bases between. Full variable domain (rest looked up from reference TRBV5-6 and TRBJ1-3): DAGVTQSPTHLIKTRGQQVTLRCSPKSGHDTVSWYQQALGQGPQFIFQYYEEEERQRGNFPDRFSGHQFPNYSSELNVNALLLGDSALYLCASSRGGLESGNTIYFGEGSWLTVV.

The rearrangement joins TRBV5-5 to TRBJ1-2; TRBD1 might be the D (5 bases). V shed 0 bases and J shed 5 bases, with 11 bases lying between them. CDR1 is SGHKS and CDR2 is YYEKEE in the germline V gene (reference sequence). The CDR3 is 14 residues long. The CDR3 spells CASSLGASGYGYTF. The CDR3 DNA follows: TGTGCCAGCAGCTTGGGCGCCTCAGGGTATGGCTACACCTTC.

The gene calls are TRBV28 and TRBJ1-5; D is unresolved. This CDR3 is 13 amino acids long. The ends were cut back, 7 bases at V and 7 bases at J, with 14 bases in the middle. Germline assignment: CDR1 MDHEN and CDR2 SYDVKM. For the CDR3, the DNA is TGTGCCAGCATCGCGAGCTTGGGACAGCCCCAGCATTTT. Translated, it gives CASIASLGQPQHF.

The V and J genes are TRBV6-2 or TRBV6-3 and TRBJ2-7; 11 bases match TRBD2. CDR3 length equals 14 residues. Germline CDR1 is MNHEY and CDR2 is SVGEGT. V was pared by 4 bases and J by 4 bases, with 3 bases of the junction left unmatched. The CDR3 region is CASSSSGGTYEQYF. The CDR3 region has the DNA TGTGCCAGCAGTTCTAGCGGGGGGACGTACGAGCAGTACTTC.

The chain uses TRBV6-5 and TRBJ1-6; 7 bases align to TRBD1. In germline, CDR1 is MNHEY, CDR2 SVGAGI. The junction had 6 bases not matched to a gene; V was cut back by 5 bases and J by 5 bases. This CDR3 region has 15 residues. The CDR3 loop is CASSPPGGDNSPLHF. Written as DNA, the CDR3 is TGTGCCAGCAGTCCTCCAGGGGGGGATAATTCACCCCTCCACTTT.

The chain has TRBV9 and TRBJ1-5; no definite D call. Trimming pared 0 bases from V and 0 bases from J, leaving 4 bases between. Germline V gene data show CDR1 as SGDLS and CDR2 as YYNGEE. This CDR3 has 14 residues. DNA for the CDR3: TGTGCCAGCAGCGTAGGGTATAGCAATCAGCCCCAGCATTTT. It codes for CASSVGYSNQPQHF.

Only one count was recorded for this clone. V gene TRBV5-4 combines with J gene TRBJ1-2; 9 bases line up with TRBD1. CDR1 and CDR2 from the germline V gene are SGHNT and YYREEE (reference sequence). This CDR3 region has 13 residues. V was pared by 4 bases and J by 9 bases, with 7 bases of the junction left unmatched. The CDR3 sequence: CASSLGQGKSYTF. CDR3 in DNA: TGTGCCAGCAGCCTCGGACAGGGGAAAAGCTACACCTTC.

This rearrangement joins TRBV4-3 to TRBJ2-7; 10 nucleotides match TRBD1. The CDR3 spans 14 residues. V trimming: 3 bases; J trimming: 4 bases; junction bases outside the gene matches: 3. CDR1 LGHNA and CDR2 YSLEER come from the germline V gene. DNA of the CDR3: TGCGCCAGCAGCCAGGACAGGGGGTTATACGAGCAGTACTTC. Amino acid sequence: CASSQDRGLYEQYF.

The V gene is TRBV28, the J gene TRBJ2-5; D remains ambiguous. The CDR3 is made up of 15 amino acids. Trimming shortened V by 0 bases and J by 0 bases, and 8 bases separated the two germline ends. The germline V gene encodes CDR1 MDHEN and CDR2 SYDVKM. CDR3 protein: CASSLWDADQETQYF. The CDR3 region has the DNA TGTGCCAGCAGTTTATGGGACGCCGACCAAGAGACCCAGTACTTC.

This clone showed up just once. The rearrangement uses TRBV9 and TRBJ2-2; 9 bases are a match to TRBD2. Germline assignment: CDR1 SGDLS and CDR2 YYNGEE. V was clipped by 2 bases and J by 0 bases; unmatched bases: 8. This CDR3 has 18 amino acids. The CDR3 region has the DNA TGTGCCAGCAGCGTGGGGCTAGCGGGGCCCCCGAACACCGGGGAGCTGTTTTTT. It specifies CASSVGLAGPPNTGELFF. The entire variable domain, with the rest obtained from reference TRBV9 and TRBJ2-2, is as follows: DSGVTQTPKHLITATGQRVTLRCSPRSGDLSVYWYQQSLDQGLQFLIQYYNGEERAKGNILERFSAQQFPDLHSELNLSSLELGDSALYFCASSVGLAGPPNTGELFFGEGSRLTVL.

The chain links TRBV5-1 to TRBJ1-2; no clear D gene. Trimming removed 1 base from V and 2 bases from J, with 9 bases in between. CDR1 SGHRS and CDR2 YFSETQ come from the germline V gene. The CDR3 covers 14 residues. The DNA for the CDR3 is TGCGCCAGCAGCTTGATTGAGGGAAACTATGGCTACACCTTC. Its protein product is CASSLIEGNYGYTF.

CDR3 sequence (DNA): TGTGCCTGGAGTTTAGGAATTTATAGCAATCAGCCCCAGCATTTT. As protein: CAWSLGIYSNQPQHF. The chain employs TRBV30 and TRBJ1-5; no firm D call. The CDR3 extends over 15 amino acids. Germline V gene sequence: CDR1 GTSNPN, CDR2 SVGIG (reference sequence). Trimming took 2 bases from V and 0 from J, leaving 11 bases between them.